One T cell receptor (beta chain) is described in this entry. Sequencing used immunoSEQ multiplex PCR; TCRdb keeps in-frame clones, though not all of them. The sample comprises about 60,000 clones, over 80% of which are singletons, and less than 5% rests with the top ten. Germline CDR1 is LGHNA and CDR2 is YSLEER. Unmatched junction bases numbered 10, after V lost 0 bases and J lost 15 bases. The CDR3 sequence is 14 residues long. These data are taken from a study of OX40 agonist ivuxolimab in advanced cancers. Study summary: Patients' therapy was ivuxolimab, an antibody that acts as an agonist of OX40 (CD134).

This TCR derives from an adult with an advanced solid tumor such as melanoma, head and neck, liver or kidney cancer. This specimen was CD4+ or CD8+ T cells sorted from blood, taken in a trial of the OX40 agonist ivuxolimab. This chain joins TRBV4-3 and TRBJ2-3, with 9 bases identical to TRBD2. Here the CDR3 reads CASSQEVGGRASYF. The CDR3 DNA reads as TGCGCCAGCAGCCAAGAGGTCGGCGGGAGGGCCAGCTATTTT.